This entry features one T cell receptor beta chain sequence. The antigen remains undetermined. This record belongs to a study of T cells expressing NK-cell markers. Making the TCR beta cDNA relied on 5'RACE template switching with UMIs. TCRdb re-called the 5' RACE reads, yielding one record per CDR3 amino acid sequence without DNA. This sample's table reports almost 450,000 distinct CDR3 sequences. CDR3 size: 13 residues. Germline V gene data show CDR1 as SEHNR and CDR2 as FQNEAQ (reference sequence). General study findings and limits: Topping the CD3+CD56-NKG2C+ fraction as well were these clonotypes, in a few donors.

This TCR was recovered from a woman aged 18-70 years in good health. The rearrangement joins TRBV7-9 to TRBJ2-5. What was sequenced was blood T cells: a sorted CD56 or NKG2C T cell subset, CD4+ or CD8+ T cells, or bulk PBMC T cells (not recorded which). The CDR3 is CASSALSQETQYF. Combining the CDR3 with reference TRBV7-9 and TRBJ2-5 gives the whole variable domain DTGVSQNPRHKITKRGQNVTFRCDPISEHNRLYWYRQTLGQGPEFLTYFQNEAQLEKSRLLSDRFSAERPKGSFSTLEIQRTEQGDSAMYLCASSALSQETQYFGPGTRLLVL.